Described below is a single T cell receptor beta chain sequence and its context. Clones were read by immunoSEQ multiplex PCR, and TCRdb kept only the in-frame ones, dropping some. The table lists 150,000 to 160,000 clones, roughly 83% of them singletons. This sample is drawn from a study of blood T cell repertoires in COVID-19. Turning to the study itself: Material from acute and convalescent COVID-19 was sourced from the United States, Italy and Spain.

This CDR3 has 14 residues. Germline trimming cut 1 base from V and 4 bases from J; bases unmatched to any gene: 3. Looked up from germline, CDR1 is MNHEY and CDR2 is SMNVEV (reference sequence). The chain joins TRBV27 to TRBJ2-5; 7 nucleotides agree with TRBD1. The sample comprised peripheral blood. The sequence was obtained from a woman aged 60-75 years with acute or convalescent COVID-19. CDR3 region: CASSLLGGGETQYF. The CDR3 DNA reads as TGTGCCAGCAGTTTATTAGGGGGCGGAGAGACCCAGTACTTC.